A selection of T cell receptor beta chains follows, all from one sample in a study of T cells in Graves' hyperthyroidism and ophthalmopathy. TCRdb reanalysed the multiplex PCR reads using MiXCR and keeps one entry per CDR3 protein. The sample holds 350,000 to 400,000 distinct CDR3 sequences, under 15% seen once. The specimen was blood. These receptors all stem from a woman aged 25 to 39 with Graves' hyperthyroidism. The CDR3 runs from the conserved cysteine through the conserved F or W. Each record gives: clone size, J gene, D gene, V gene, CDR3 protein, CDR3 DNA. A D gene is named only where the DNA matches it firmly. Rows give clone size only sometimes, using once, few, many, or a class for an expanded clone.

>many|TRBJ1-5|-|TRBV28
CASSLLGSDNQPQHF
TGTGCCAGCAGTTTACTGGGGTCGGACAATCAGCCCCAGCATTTT
>-|TRBJ2-3|TRBD2|TRBV7-9
CASSFASGSTDTQYF
TGTGCCAGCAGCTTCGCTAGCGGAAGCACAGATACGCAGTATTTT
>few|TRBJ2-2|-|TRBV24-1
CATSDPGQLNTGELFF
TGTGCCACCAGTGACCCCGGACAGTTGAACACCGGGGAGCTGTTTTTT
>many|TRBJ2-5|-|TRBV30
CAWSYSGEGTQYF
TGTGCCTGGAGTTATTCAGGGGAAGGGACCCAGTACTTC
>many|TRBJ2-1|-|TRBV6-5
CASSYLPEGDNEQFF
TGTGCCAGCAGTTACCTCCCGGAAGGGGACAATGAGCAGTTCTTC
>-|TRBJ2-7|TRBD1|TRBV29-1
CSGGTGTYEQYF
TGCAGCGGTGGGACAGGGACCTACGAGCAGTACTTC
>-|TRBJ2-1|TRBD2|TRBV6-1
CASGGGNEQFF
TGTGCCAGCGGGGGGGGAAATGAGCAGTTCTTC
>-|TRBJ2-7|TRBD1|TRBV28
CASTRTGPYEQYF
TGTGCCAGCACTAGGACAGGGCCCTACGAGCAGTACTTC
>few|TRBJ2-1|TRBD2|TRBV5-1
CASSPSGPIYNEQFF
TGCGCCAGCAGCCCTAGCGGGCCCATCTACAATGAGCAGTTCTTC
>few|TRBJ2-1|TRBD2|TRBV5-6
CASSPSREALYNEQFF
TGTGCCAGCAGCCCGAGTCGGGAGGCCCTTTACAATGAGCAGTTCTTC
>-|TRBJ2-5|TRBD2|TRBV7-9
CASSLSLRAGGRETQYF
TGTGCCAGCAGCTTATCGCTAAGGGCGGGAGGACGGGAGACCCAGTACTTC
>-|TRBJ2-1|TRBD2|TRBV7-9
CASSSTSKTSGNFLNEQFF
TGTGCCAGCAGCTCAACGAGTAAGACTAGCGGGAACTTCTTGAATGAGCAGTTCTTC
>many|TRBJ2-2|-|TRBV27
CASSRQEYTGELFF
TGTGCCAGCAGTAGGCAGGAATACACCGGGGAGCTGTTTTTT
>many|TRBJ1-1|-|TRBV5-5
CASSLTLQGTEAFF
TGTGCCAGCAGCTTGACACTCCAGGGCACTGAAGCTTTCTTT
>many|TRBJ1-1|TRBD1|TRBV20-1
CSAMLEGAVEAFF
TGCAGTGCTATGTTGGAGGGGGCAGTGGAAGCTTTCTTT
>-|TRBJ2-1|-|TRBV7-9
CASSLGVENEQFF
TGTGCCAGCAGCTTGGGGGTTGAGAATGAGCAGTTCTTC
>many|TRBJ2-4|TRBD2|TRBV20-1
CSASQLAGENIQYF
TGCAGTGCGTCCCAACTAGCGGGAGAAAACATTCAGTACTTC
>-|TRBJ2-1|-|TRBV9
CASSVVGGVGEQFF
TGTGCCAGCAGCGTAGTCGGAGGAGTGGGGGAGCAGTTCTTC
>many|TRBJ2-4|-|TRBV28
CASSKGIAKNIQYF
TGTGCCAGCAGTAAGGGGATCGCCAAAAACATTCAGTACTTC
>many|TRBJ1-2|TRBD1|TRBV24-1
CATSEGQTYGYTF
TGTGCCACCAGTGAGGGACAGACTTATGGCTACACCTTC
>-|TRBJ1-1|-|TRBV4-1
CASSQGGRGAFTEAFF
TGCGCCAGCAGCCAGGGGGGGCGGGGGGCCTTCACTGAAGCTTTCTTT
>-|TRBJ1-1|-|TRBV7-3
CASTLSTPGEAFF
TGTGCCAGCACCTTATCGACGCCGGGTGAAGCTTTCTTT
>-|TRBJ1-5|-|TRBV19
CASSIPEGNQPQHF
TGTGCCAGTAGTATACCCGAGGGCAATCAGCCCCAGCATTTT
>many|TRBJ2-5|TRBD1|TRBV11-2
CASSPGQGKETQYF
TGTGCCAGCAGCCCCGGACAGGGAAAAGAGACCCAGTACTTC
>-|TRBJ2-5|TRBD1|TRBV5-1
CASSLSRTGQETQYF
TGCGCCAGCAGCTTATCCCGGACAGGGCAAGAGACCCAGTACTTC
>few|TRBJ2-7|-|TRBV6-1
CASRGYRGEGGTGTSYEQYF
TGTGCCAGCCGCGGGTATCGGGGGGAGGGAGGGACAGGAACATCCTACGAGCAGTACTTC
>many|TRBJ2-3|TRBD2|TRBV29-1
CSVDKGLAGDSDTQYF
TGCAGCGTTGATAAAGGCCTAGCGGGAGATTCGGATACGCAGTATTTT
>-|TRBJ1-5|-|TRBV19
CASSIEGLPSNQPQHF
TGTGCCAGTAGTATAGAAGGATTACCCTCCAATCAGCCCCAGCATTTT
>-|TRBJ2-7|-|TRBV28
CASSWQGPYEQYF
TGTGCCAGCAGTTGGCAGGGTCCCTACGAGCAGTACTTC
>-|TRBJ2-5|TRBD1|TRBV11-3
CASSLGTGVQETQYF
TGTGCCAGCAGCTTAGGTACAGGGGTCCAAGAGACCCAGTACTTC
>many|TRBJ2-3|TRBD1|TRBV6-1
CASSLTGASTDTQYF
TGTGCCAGCAGCTTGACAGGGGCCAGCACAGATACGCAGTATTTT
>many|TRBJ2-5|-|TRBV18
CASSPGISQETQYF
TGTGCCAGCTCACCGGGGATTTCCCAAGAGACCCAGTACTTC
>many|TRBJ2-4|-|TRBV2
CASSRRQLAKNIQYF
TGTGCCAGCAGTCGACGACAACTAGCCAAAAACATTCAGTACTTC
>many|TRBJ2-5|-|TRBV5-6
CASSSLQGIGETQYF
TGTGCCAGCAGCTCGCTACAGGGAATTGGAGAGACCCAGTACTTC
>few|TRBJ2-1|TRBD2|TRBV29-1
CSVGGLAGGKYNEQFF
TGCAGCGTTGGGGGACTAGCGGGAGGTAAATACAATGAGCAGTTCTTC
>few|TRBJ2-2|-|TRBV6-2/TRBV6-3
CASSYSSTGELFF
TGTGCCAGCAGTTACTCGAGTACCGGGGAGCTGTTTTTT
>many|TRBJ1-6|TRBD1|TRBV28
CASSYLSTGGRSSPLHF
TGTGCCAGCAGTTACCTCTCGACAGGGGGCAGGAGTTCACCCCTCCACTTT
>many|TRBJ2-2|-|TRBV11-2
CASSPFGEGARSGELFF
TGTGCCAGCAGCCCGTTCGGGGAGGGGGCGCGATCAGGGGAGCTGTTTTTT
>many|TRBJ2-3|-|TRBV28
CASSQPVGGTDTQYF
TGTGCCAGCAGCCAACCCGTCGGAGGCACAGATACGCAGTATTTT
>-|TRBJ1-2|TRBD1|TRBV19
CASSRAGTGRRDGYTF
TGTGCCAGTAGTAGGGCCGGGACAGGGAGGAGAGATGGCTACACCTTC
>few|TRBJ2-6|-|TRBV6-1
CASSEDGYSGANVLTF
TGTGCCAGCAGTGAGGACGGTTACTCTGGGGCCAACGTCCTGACTTTC
>many|TRBJ1-2|-|TRBV3-1
CASSQVDRPSYGYTF
TGTGCCAGCAGCCAAGTAGACAGGCCCTCTTATGGCTACACCTTC
>few|TRBJ1-1|-|TRBV28
CASSLPGGAGNTEAFF
TGTGCCAGCAGTTTACCGGGGGGCGCCGGGAACACTGAAGCTTTCTTT
>few|TRBJ2-7|-|TRBV12-3/TRBV12-4
CASSFPRKSYEQYF
TGTGCCAGCAGTTTTCCCAGGAAATCCTACGAGCAGTACTTC
>many|TRBJ1-6|-|TRBV20-1
CSAVIRGGSPLHF
TGCAGTGCGGTGATTAGGGGCGGTTCACCCCTCCACTTT
>many|TRBJ1-5|-|TRBV20-1
CSAGGQGDQPQHF
TGCAGTGCCGGTGGGCAGGGCGATCAGCCCCAGCATTTT
>-|TRBJ1-6|-|TRBV5-1
CASSLAASSNSPLHF
TGCGCCAGCAGCTTGGCGGCCTCCTCTAATTCACCCCTCCACTTT
>-|TRBJ1-6|TRBD1|TRBV29-1
CSVVLGDRGTAPLHF
TGCAGCGTTGTGTTGGGGGACAGGGGAACTGCACCCCTCCACTTT
>-|TRBJ2-7|TRBD2|TRBV5-4
CASSLSGRPYEQYF
TGTGCCAGCAGCCTTAGCGGGAGACCTTACGAGCAGTACTTC
>-|TRBJ2-1|-|TRBV29-1
CSVPTAPEQFF
TGCAGCGTACCCACGGCCCCTGAGCAGTTCTTC
>-|TRBJ2-7|-|TRBV3-1
CASSQTGSGEQYF
TGTGCCAGCAGCCAGACAGGCTCGGGCGAGCAGTACTTC
>many|TRBJ2-5|-|TRBV6-1
CASSHGTEEETQYF
TGTGCCAGCAGTCATGGGACGGAGGAGGAGACCCAGTACTTC
>few|TRBJ2-1|-|TRBV19
CASSMVGTYNNEQFF
TGTGCCAGTAGTATGGTGGGGACCTACAACAATGAGCAGTTCTTC
>-|TRBJ1-6|-|TRBV10-3
CAISSGTRNSPLHF
TGTGCCATCAGTTCAGGGACCCGTAATTCACCCCTCCACTTT
>many|TRBJ2-5|-|TRBV11-2
CASSLIRVKTQYF
TGTGCCAGCAGCTTAATAAGAGTCAAGACCCAGTACTTC
>many|TRBJ2-1|-|TRBV7-2
CASSLDLSEQFF
TGTGCCAGCAGCTTAGACCTCAGTGAGCAGTTCTTC
>many|TRBJ1-5|-|TRBV2
CASMTANQPQHF
TGTGCCAGCATGACAGCAAATCAGCCCCAGCATTTT
>many|TRBJ2-7|TRBD1|TRBV20-1
CSAPFPGQALYEQYF
TGCAGTGCTCCTTTTCCGGGACAGGCCCTCTACGAGCAGTACTTC
>-|TRBJ2-7|TRBD1|TRBV7-9
CASSQTGTDSYEQYF
TGTGCCAGCAGCCAAACCGGGACAGATTCTTACGAGCAGTACTTC